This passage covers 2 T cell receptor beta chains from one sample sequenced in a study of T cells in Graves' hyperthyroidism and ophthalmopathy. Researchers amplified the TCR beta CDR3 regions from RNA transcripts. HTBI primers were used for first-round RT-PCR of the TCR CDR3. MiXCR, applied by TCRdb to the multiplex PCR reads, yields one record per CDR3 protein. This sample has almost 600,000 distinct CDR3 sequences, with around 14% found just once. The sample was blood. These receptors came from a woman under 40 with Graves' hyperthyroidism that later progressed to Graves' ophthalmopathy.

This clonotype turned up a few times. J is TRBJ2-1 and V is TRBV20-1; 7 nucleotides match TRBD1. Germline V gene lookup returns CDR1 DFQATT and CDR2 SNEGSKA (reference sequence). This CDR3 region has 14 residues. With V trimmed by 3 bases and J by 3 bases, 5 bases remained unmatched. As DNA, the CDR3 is TGCAGTGCTAGTCTCCGGGACAGCTACAATGAGCAGTTCTTC. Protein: CSASLRDSYNEQFF.

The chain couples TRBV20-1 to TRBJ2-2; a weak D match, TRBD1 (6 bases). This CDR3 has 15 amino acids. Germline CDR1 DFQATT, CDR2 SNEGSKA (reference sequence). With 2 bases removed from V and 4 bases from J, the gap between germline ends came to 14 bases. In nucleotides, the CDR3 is TGCAGTGCTAGACGTCTCCAGGGGACCACCGGGGAGCTGTTTTTT. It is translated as CSARRLQGTTGELFF.